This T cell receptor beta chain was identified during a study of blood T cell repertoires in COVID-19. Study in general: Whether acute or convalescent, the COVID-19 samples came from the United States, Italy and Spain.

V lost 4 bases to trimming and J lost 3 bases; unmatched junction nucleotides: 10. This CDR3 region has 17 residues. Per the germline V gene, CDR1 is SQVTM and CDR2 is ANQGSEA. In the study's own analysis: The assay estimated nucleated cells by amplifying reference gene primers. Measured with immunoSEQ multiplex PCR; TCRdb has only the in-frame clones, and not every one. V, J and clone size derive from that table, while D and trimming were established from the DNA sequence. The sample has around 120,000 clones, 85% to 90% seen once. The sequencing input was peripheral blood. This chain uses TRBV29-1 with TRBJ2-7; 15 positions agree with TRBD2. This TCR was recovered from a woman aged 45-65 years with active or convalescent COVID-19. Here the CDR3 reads CSVVGAGTSGRSYEQYF. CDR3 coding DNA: TGCAGCGTTGTGGGAGCCGGGACTAGCGGGAGGAGCTACGAGCAGTACTTC.